This T cell receptor beta chain derives from a study of blood T cell repertoires in COVID-19. The V end was cut by 2 bases, the J end by 16 bases, with 18 bases between. Germline V gene sequence: CDR1 SGHDN, CDR2 FVKESK. This CDR3 has 13 residues. Produced via immunoSEQ multiplex PCR; TCRdb's table is partial and in-frame only. The sample shows a few hundred thousand clones, 80% to 90% of them seen only once. J is TRBJ2-1 and V is TRBV14; tentatively, D is TRBD2 (7 bases). The source is a man between 35 and 55 years old with acute or convalescent COVID-19. Source material: peripheral blood. In DNA, the CDR3 is TGTGCCAGCAGCCAAATTCCCGGGGGGCGCAAATTCTTC. It codes for CASSQIPGGRKFF.